Following are 18 T cell receptor beta chains from one sample sequenced in a study of T cell repertoires in cytomegalovirus infection. One entry per CDR3 protein, called by TCRdb with MiXCR from the reads. The sample includes more than 650,000 distinct CDR3 sequences, 35% to 40% seen only once; the top ten take 2.5% to 3.5%. The specimen sequenced was PBMCs. These TCRs come from a human donor in good health (CMV status not recorded). Some clones in this sample may be carry-over from other donors' samples.

With respect to this clonotype: The missing conserved phenylalanine or tryptophan at the end of this CDR3 makes a read error likely. The chain uses TRBV12-3 or TRBV12-4 and TRBJ1-2; D not certain. This CDR3 has 12 residues. The V end lost 0 bases, the J end lost 4 bases, and 3 bases lay between the germline ends. The CDR3, as DNA: TGTGCCAGCAGTTTAGCCAGCTATGGCTACACCTTA. Residues: CASSLASYGYTL.

The chain carries TRBV2 and TRBJ1-2; D gene uncertain. This CDR3 spans 13 amino acids. The V and J ends lost 3 bases and 4 bases respectively, with 9 bases between them. CDR1 and CDR2 (germline): SNHLY, FYNNEI. CDR3 residues: CASSDPGPYGYTF. CDR3 nucleotide sequence: TGTGCCAGCAGTGACCCCGGACCCTATGGCTACACCTTC.

The rearrangement links TRBV27 to TRBJ2-1; 8 nucleotides match TRBD2. CDR1 is MNHEY, CDR2 SMNVEV, per germline (reference sequence). Germline trimming cut 1 base from V and 8 bases from J; bases unmatched to any gene: 7. The CDR3 contains 15 residues. CDR3 amino acids: CASSLLGTSVHEQFF. The DNA for the CDR3 is TGTGCCAGCAGTTTATTAGGGACTAGTGTCCATGAGCAGTTCTTC.

In its sample, this clonotype was seen a few times. The rearrangement joins TRBV12-3 or TRBV12-4 to TRBJ2-1; 9 bases align to TRBD1. The CDR3 length is 13 residues. Trimming removed 5 bases from V and 7 bases from J; junction bases left unmatched: 3. DNA of the CDR3: TGTGCCAGCAGTCAGACAGGGGGGAATGAGCAGTTCTTC. Its protein is CASSQTGGNEQFF.

The sample holds one count of this clonotype. The chain couples TRBV20-1 to TRBJ2-1; possibly TRBD1 for D (6 bases). CDR3 length equals 16 residues. Germline CDR1 DFQATT, CDR2 SNEGSKA (reference sequence). Trimming left V 2 bases short and J 3 bases short, with 17 bases between. The CDR3 DNA is TGCAGTGCTAGAAGTCGGGTCGGACAGAACTACAATGAGCAGTTCTTC. The encoded protein is CSARSRVGQNYNEQFF.

The rearrangement uses TRBV19 and TRBJ1-1; 8 bases are a match to TRBD1. The length of the CDR3 is 14 residues. The germline V gene encodes CDR1 LNHDA and CDR2 SQIVND (reference sequence). Trimming at V came to 7 bases and at J to 2 bases, leaving 6 bases not matched to a gene. In DNA, the CDR3 is TGTGCCAGTAATTTGGGACAGGTTAACACTGAAGCTTTCTTT. Its protein is CASNLGQVNTEAFF.

This clonotype was recorded at least ten times. This chain links TRBV7-3 with TRBJ2-6; D remains unclear. Looked up from germline, CDR1 is SGHTA and CDR2 is FQGTGA. The CDR3 runs to 18 residues. The V gene lost 2 bases and the J gene lost 0 bases, with 14 bases spanning the gap. DNA for the CDR3: TGTGCCAGCAGCTTAGGGCTTTGGCACCTCTCTGGGGCCAACGTCCTGACTTTC. Protein product: CASSLGLWHLSGANVLTF. Using reference TRBV7-3 and TRBJ2-6 for the parts outside the CDR3, the full variable domain is GAGVSQTPSNKVTEKGKYVELRCDPISGHTALYWYRQSLGQGPEFLIYFQGTGAADDSGLPNDRFFAVRPEGSVSTLKIQRTERGDSAVYLCASSLGLWHLSGANVLTFGAGSRLTVL.

The chain links TRBV18 to TRBJ2-7; the match to TRBD1 covers 7 bases. Germline-derived CDR1 and CDR2 are KGHSH and LQKENI. This CDR3 contains 14 residues. The V gene end was trimmed by 3 bases and the J gene end by 6 bases; junction bases not matched to a gene: 8. The CDR3 DNA reads as TGTGCCAGCTCACCGTTTAGGGACAGCTCCGAGCAGTACTTC. It yields the protein CASSPFRDSSEQYF.

The V gene is TRBV28, the J gene TRBJ1-1; D gene ambiguous. Germline values: CDR1 MDHEN, CDR2 SYDVKM. The CDR3 is 10 amino acids. CDR3 amino acids: CGVPNTEAFF. Here the CDR3 DNA reads TGTGGTGTGCCGAACACTGAAGCTTTCTTT.

This clonotype was recorded a few times. This sequence joins TRBV12-3 or TRBV12-4 and TRBJ2-5; 10 bases are a match to TRBD1. The junction had 6 bases not matched to a gene; V was cut back by 6 bases and J by 2 bases. The CDR3 spans 15 residues. The CDR3, as DNA: TGTGCCAGCAGGTCCCGGACAGGGGGGCAAGAGACCCAGTACTTC. It specifies CASRSRTGGQETQYF.

CDR3 loop: CASSVGSAGGWTEAFF. The CDR3 coding sequence is TGTGCCAGCAGCGTAGGGTCCGCAGGGGGCTGGACTGAAGCTTTCTTT. This chain links TRBV9 with TRBJ1-1; 8 bases are a match to TRBD1. J lost 5 bases, V lost 0 bases, and 9 bases had no gene match. Germline CDR1 and CDR2: SGDLS and YYNGEE. CDR3 size: 16 residues.

The table lists this clonotype with a few counts. V gene TRBV7-6 combines with J gene TRBJ2-2; TRBD1 aligns across 8 bases. V gave up 2 bases and J gave up 9 bases; unmatched junction bases: 8. The CDR3 is made up of 15 amino acids. Germline V gene data show CDR1 as SGHVS and CDR2 as FNYEAQ. CDR3 in DNA: TGTGCCAGCAGCTTAAAAGGACAGGGCCCCAGGGAGCTGTTTTTT. Its translation: CASSLKGQGPRELFF.

This clonotype was picked up many times. This chain's CDR3 is CASSSTGATYNEQFF. The CDR3, as DNA: TGTGCCAGCAGCTCCACAGGGGCGACGTACAATGAGCAGTTCTTC. This chain joins TRBV7-2 and TRBJ2-1, with 7 positions matching TRBD1. Germline V CDR1 and CDR2: SGHTA, FQGNSA. The CDR3 is made up of 15 amino acids. With 4 bases clipped from V and 4 bases from J, the junction kept 7 bases outside the gene matches.

This clonotype was found a few times. The J gene is TRBJ2-7, the V gene TRBV12-3 or TRBV12-4; unclear D gene. The CDR3 length is 15 residues. V shed 3 bases and J shed 5 bases, with 17 bases lying between them. This CDR3 is CASSLSPLLFDEQYF. CDR3 coding DNA: TGTGCCAGCAGTTTGTCCCCCCTCCTATTCGACGAGCAGTACTTC.

The rearrangement joins TRBV6-2 or TRBV6-3 to TRBJ2-5, with 15 bases aligning to TRBD2. This CDR3 has 17 amino acids. Germline CDR1 is MNHEY and CDR2 is SVGEGT. V was clipped by 2 bases and J by 5 bases; unmatched bases: 6. The CDR3 loop reads CASSYGTSGGQRETQYF. In DNA form, the CDR3 reads TGTGCCAGCAGTTACGGGACTAGCGGGGGGCAAAGGGAGACCCAGTACTTC.

This clonotype was seen only once. This chain joins TRBV7-2 and TRBJ1-3, with D hard to call. Germline CDR1 is SGHTA and CDR2 is FQGNSA. Trimming removed 5 bases from V and 7 bases from J, with 15 bases in between. The CDR3 length is 14 residues. CDR3 sequence reads: CASSPEISRNTIYF. The DNA of the CDR3 is TGTGCCAGCAGCCCTGAAATTTCGCGGAACACCATATATTTT. Combining the CDR3 with reference TRBV7-2 and TRBJ1-3 gives the whole variable domain GAGVSQSPSNKVTEKGKDVELRCDPISGHTALYWYRQSLGQGLEFLIYFQGNSAPDKSGLPSDRFSAERTGGSVSTLTIQRTQQEDSAVYLCASSPEISRNTIYFGEGSWLTVV.

At least ten counts were recorded for this clonotype. The chain couples TRBV5-6 to TRBJ1-2; D may be TRBD1 (5 bases). Germline CDR1 SGHDT, CDR2 YYEEEE. There are 17 residues in the CDR3. Trimming cost V 0 bases and J 13 bases, with 28 bases left between them. The CDR3 DNA sequence: TGTGCCAGCAGCTTGGAAGCCGGACAAGGGGCAAGAAAACCCGGCACCTTC. This sequence encodes CASSLEAGQGARKPGTF.

This clonotype showed up just a few times. V usage is TRBV19 and J usage is TRBJ1-1; D is undetermined. The germline V and J ends were trimmed by 5 bases and 4 bases, with 14 bases remaining between them. The length of the CDR3 is 14 residues. Germline V CDR1 and CDR2: LNHDA, SQIVND (reference sequence). The CDR3 coding sequence is TGTGCCAGTAGTTCAGTGGGGTCGTCCACTGAAGCTTTCTTT. Translation: CASSSVGSSTEAFF.